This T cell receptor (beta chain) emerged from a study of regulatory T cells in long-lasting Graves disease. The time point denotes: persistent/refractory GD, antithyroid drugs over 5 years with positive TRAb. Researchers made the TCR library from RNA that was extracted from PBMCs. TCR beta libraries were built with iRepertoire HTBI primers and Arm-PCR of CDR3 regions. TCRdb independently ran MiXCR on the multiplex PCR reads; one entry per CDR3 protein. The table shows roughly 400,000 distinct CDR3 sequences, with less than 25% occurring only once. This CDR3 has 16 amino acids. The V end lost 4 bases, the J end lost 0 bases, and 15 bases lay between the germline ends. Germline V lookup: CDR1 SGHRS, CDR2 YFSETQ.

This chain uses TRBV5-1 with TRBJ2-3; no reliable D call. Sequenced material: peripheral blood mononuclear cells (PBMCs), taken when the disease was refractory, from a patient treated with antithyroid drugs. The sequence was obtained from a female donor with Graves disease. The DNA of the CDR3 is TGCGCCAGCAGCCTCTTGGGCCCCCCTAGCACAGATACGCAGTATTTT. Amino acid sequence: CASSLLGPPSTDTQYF.